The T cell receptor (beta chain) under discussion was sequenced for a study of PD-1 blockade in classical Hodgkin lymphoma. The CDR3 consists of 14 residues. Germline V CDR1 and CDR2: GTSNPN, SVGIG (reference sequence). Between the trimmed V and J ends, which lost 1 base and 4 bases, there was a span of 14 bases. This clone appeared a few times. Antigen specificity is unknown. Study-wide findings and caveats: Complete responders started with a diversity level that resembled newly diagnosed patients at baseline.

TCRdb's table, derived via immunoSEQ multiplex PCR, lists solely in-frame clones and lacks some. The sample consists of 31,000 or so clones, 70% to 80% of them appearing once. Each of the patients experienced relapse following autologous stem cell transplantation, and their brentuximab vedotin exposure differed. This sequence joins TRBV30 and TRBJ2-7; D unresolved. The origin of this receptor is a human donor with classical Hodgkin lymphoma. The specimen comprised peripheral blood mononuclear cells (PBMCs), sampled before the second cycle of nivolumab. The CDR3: CAWSEQLRLYEQYF. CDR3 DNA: TGTGCCTGGAGTGAACAGCTCCGATTATACGAGCAGTACTTC.